This TCR beta chain was captured by sequencing in a study of CD8 T cells in ankylosing spondylitis. This clonotype has just a few counts. This CDR3 comprises 14 residues. Between the trimmed V and J ends, which lost 6 bases and 6 bases, there was a span of 15 bases. TCRdb called the 5' RACE reads again in MiXCR, with one record for every CDR3 protein. The sample carries 340,000 or so distinct CDR3 sequences, approximately 14% recorded once. The clonotype was recovered from a male donor with ankylosing spondylitis or in good health (not recorded which). This chain uses TRBV12-3 or TRBV12-4 with TRBJ2-1; D is possibly TRBD2 (6 bases). The sample consisted of blood, either unsorted or a sorted T cell fraction (not recorded which). The CDR3 DNA is TGTGCCAGCAGCCTATCGACTAGTTCCAATGAGCAGTTCTTC. The encoded protein is CASSLSTSSNEQFF.